This T cell receptor (beta chain) was identified in a study of blood T cell repertoires in COVID-19. Turning to the study itself: Italy, Spain and the United States were the sources of the convalescent and acute COVID-19 samples.

Trimming removed 3 bases from V and 5 bases from J, with 19 bases in between. CDR3 length: 16 residues. Germline-derived CDR1 and CDR2 are MNHEY and SVGEGT. Source study methods: Estimation of nucleated cell counts was performed using reference gene primer amplification. The data were produced by immunoSEQ multiplex PCR, yet TCRdb's version contains in-frame clones alone and is incomplete. D and trimming were read from the DNA, whereas the V and J calls and clone size are those reported in that table. This table has 200,000 or so clones, 80% to 85% appearing once. The clonotype originates from a woman aged 25 to 39 who had recovered from COVID-19. The rearrangement links TRBV6-2 or TRBV6-3 to TRBJ2-5; tentative D call: TRBD2 (6 bases). Source material: peripheral blood. The CDR3, as DNA: TGTGCCAGCAGTTATATTGGGTGGGAGGCGCAGGAGACCCAGTACTTC. Encoded protein: CASSYIGWEAQETQYF.